The 3 T cell receptor beta chains reported below all come from one sample, sequenced in a study of shared clonotypes between healthy human individuals. Generated by immunoSEQ multiplex PCR, the TCRdb table keeps only in-frame clones and is missing some. The data hold about 2.4 million clones, with roughly 93% observed a single time. The source material was naive CD4+ T cells from PBMCs. Subset in this sample: CD45RA+ positively selected. The receptors were sampled from a man between 18 and 35 years old in good health. Some clones in this sample may be carry-over from other donors' samples.

This clone has a handful of counts. The chain uses TRBV2 and TRBJ1-1, with a tentative D call TRBD1 (5 bases). Germline V gene sequence: CDR1 SNHLY, CDR2 FYNNEI. The CDR3 has 15 residues. Trimming left V 6 bases short and J 1 base short, with 15 bases between. The CDR3 DNA reads TGTGCCAGCAGGGGTGAGGCGGGGGAGAACACTGAAGCTTTCTTT. As protein: CASRGEAGENTEAFF.

This clone has more than one count but fewer than ten. The chain employs TRBV12-5 and TRBJ1-1, with D unresolved. Germline CDR1 is LGHNT and CDR2 is FRNRAP. The CDR3 length is 15 residues. V lost 5 bases and J lost 3, with 16 bases in between. The CDR3 DNA reads as TGTGCTAGTGGTCAGTACACGGCATACTACACTGAAGCTTTCTTT. This translates into CASGQYTAYYTEAFF. Full variable domain (remainder filled in from reference TRBV12-5 and TRBJ1-1): DARVTQTPRHKVTEMGQEVTMRCQPILGHNTVFWYRQTMMQGLELLAYFRNRAPLDDSGMPKDRFSAEMPDATLATLKIQPSEPRDSAVYFCASGQYTAYYTEAFFGQGTRLTVV.

The chain couples TRBV30 to TRBJ2-1; 7 nucleotides match TRBD1. With 4 bases clipped from V and 9 bases from J, the junction kept 6 bases outside the gene matches. This CDR3 is 12 amino acids long. Per the germline V gene, CDR1 is GTSNPN and CDR2 is SVGIG (reference sequence). CDR3 amino acids: CAWNQAGGEQFF. In DNA form, the CDR3 reads TGTGCCTGGAACCAAGCAGGGGGTGAGCAGTTCTTC.